Described below is a single T cell receptor (beta chain) sequence and its context. This clonotype has more than one count but fewer than ten. It lacks a known antigen. No base-level quality is on record; no much larger clone is a single base apart. The CDR3 measures 13 amino acids from cysteine to phenylalanine. Kept here is only the CDR3 DNA, which spans 39 bases and is read in frame from base 1. Via the germline V gene, CDR1 is SQVTM and CDR2 ANQGSEA. A distance of 11 bases separates the germline ends of V and J, which lose 6 bases and 0 bases respectively. Flow cytometry had shown CD8+CD57+ cell expansion in the patients selected for sequencing. All patients had severe acquired aplastic anemia diagnosed by International Study of Aplastic Anemia and Agranulocytosis and Camitta criteria. No patient had received any therapy when blood was sampled. TCR repertoires of sorted CD4+ and CD8+ blood T cells from severe aplastic anemia patients and healthy subjects were deep-sequenced in the study. Patients were enrolled in the USA under clinicaltrials.gov protocols 00001620, 01623167, 00001397, 00071045, 00081523 and 00961064. Ficoll-Paque density gradient centrifugation was used to isolate peripheral blood mononuclear cells. Before DNA extraction, CD4+ and CD8+ T cells were sorted by FACS or by magnetic beads.

The source of the sample is a study of CD8+CD57+ T cells in acquired aplastic anemia (dated by TCRdb to 2016 to 2019). With respect to the entire study: Extracted DNA from sorted CD4+ and CD8+ cells averaged approximately 3.4 ug, ranging from about 0.18 to 27.4 ug. CD8+CD57+ expansion was defined as a frequency above the mean frequency observed in healthy subjects. The investigation overall reported the following: Fewer than 30 CD8+ CDR3 sequences were found in both patients and controls but appeared to be highly expressed in patients and within the immunodominant clones of the patients. Between patients and healthy controls, no significant difference in CD8+ Simpson's diversity was found (P=0.060).

TCR beta VDJ combination and CDR3 sequence profiling used genomic DNA as the template. TCR repertoire sequencing was run on an Illumina HiSeq 2000. The paper's processing steps were these. TRBV/TRBJ rearrangement plots, CDR3 size and DJ length profiles, and Simpson's diversity index were used to evaluate the repertoires. Whichever DNA sequence was most abundant in the deep sequencing data was defined as the immunodominant clone. CDR3 amino acid sequences were checked for sharing across subjects and were also compared against the VDJdb database and published repertoires. Using fastp at Q25 and MiXCR, TCRdb reprocessed the public reads and kept productive beta chains. Entries that share a CDR3 protein sequence are merged under the most common genes and DNA. The V and J calls come from TCRdb's annotation, not from the publication. In this sample the table shows roughly 190,000 distinct CDR3 sequences, roughly half of which occur a single time. Approximately 9.4% of the sample is taken by the ten largest.

Source material: sorted CD4+, CD8+, or CD8+CD57+ T cells (not recorded which) from PBMCs. The receptor chain draws on TRBV29-1 and TRBJ1-1; the D segment cannot be called with confidence. The sequence came from a human donor with aplastic anemia. For the CDR3, the sequence is CSVTQSMNTEAFF. DNA sequence: TGCAGCGTCACACAGTCCATGAACACTGAAGCTTTCTTT.